This record concerns one TCR beta chain sequence. Its antigen is currently unknown. This entry is derived from a study of radiotherapy plus CTLA-4 blockade in lung cancer. The wider study: Objective response rate was roughly 19%; disease control rate, 25% to 35%. Regarding the study as a whole: Early blood T cell clone dynamics, with interferon-beta, were reported to best predict response.

This table comes from immunoSEQ multiplex PCR, and its TCRdb copy is limited to in-frame clones, with some not included. The sample gives more than 90,000 clones, 80% to 90% of which show up once; 4.9% is in the top ten. The CDR3 spans 11 residues. V lost 6 bases to trimming and J lost 11 bases; unmatched junction nucleotides: 6. The V gene's germline CDR1 is SNHLY and CDR2 FYNNEI. The rearrangement uses TRBV2 and TRBJ1-1; the match to TRBD1 covers 7 bases. The sequences come from peripheral blood, collected from a patient treated with radiotherapy plus ipilimumab. This clonotype originated in a human donor with non-small cell lung cancer that progressed on radiotherapy plus ipilimumab. DNA for the CDR3: TGTGCCAGCAGCGGTAGGACAGGCGCTTTCTTT. This gives the protein CASSGRTGAFF.